The 5 T cell receptor beta chains presented below share a single source sample, sequenced in a study of blood T cell repertoires in COVID-19 (dated by TCRdb to the early 2020s). The method behind the library was the immunoSEQ multiplex PCR assay. The source is immuneACCESS, and TCRdb retained only in-frame sequences with V and J called. Part of the clones is not carried over; for the studies checked, unresolved V genes explain less than half of this, and the remainder is unexplained. This sample is represented by about 480,000 clones; about 89% of them were singletons. The ten most abundant clones make up 7.8% of the sample. Sequencing input: peripheral blood. The receptors derive from a woman in her forties or fifties with COVID-19, enrolled during active disease.

The chain recombines TRBV5-4 with TRBJ1-2; possibly TRBD1 for D (5 bases). V was clipped by 5 bases and J by 8 bases, with 16 bases between them. The CDR3 runs 13 residues. CDR1 is SGHNT and CDR2 is YYREEE in the germline V gene (reference sequence). The DNA of the CDR3 is TGTGCCAGCAGACCGGACACCTTGAGGGGCTACACCTTC. Translating it yields CASRPDTLRGYTF.

V gene TRBV5-1 combines with J gene TRBJ2-7; D is undetermined. V lost 4 bases to trimming and J lost 2 bases, with 16 bases between them. Germline V CDR1 and CDR2: SGHRS, YFSETQ. The CDR3 totals 15 residues. DNA for the CDR3: TGCGCCAGCAGCCCCCTCATGGGCAAAACCTACGAGCAGTACTTC. Translation: CASSPLMGKTYEQYF.

CDR3 bases: TGTGCCGGCGGACAGGGGGTCTTCGGGGGCTATGGCTACACCTTC. Translation gives CAGGQGVFGGYGYTF. This chain links TRBV6-5 with TRBJ1-2, with 10 bases identical to TRBD1. The CDR3 totals 15 residues. Unmatched junction bases numbered 13, after V lost 11 bases and J lost 4 bases. From germline, CDR1 is MNHEY and CDR2 SVGAGI.

The chain recombines TRBV7-2 with TRBJ2-4; D gene uncertain. The CDR3 consists of 17 residues. Trimming stripped 5 bases from V and 0 bases from J, with 17 bases between. From germline, CDR1 is SGHTA and CDR2 FQGNSA. The CDR3 nucleotides read TGTGCCAGCAGCCCCGAGGTATCCTTTATAGCCAAAAACATTCAGTACTTC. Residues: CASSPEVSFIAKNIQYF.

The chain has TRBV5-1 and TRBJ2-7; possibly TRBD2 for D (7 bases). V gave up 5 bases and J gave up 2 bases, with 14 bases separating them. Germline CDR1 reads SGHRS; CDR2 reads YFSETQ. This CDR3 spans 14 amino acids. The CDR3 protein is CASRIGGPAYEQYF. The CDR3 DNA sequence: TGCGCCAGCAGGATCGGGGGGCCCGCCTACGAGCAGTACTTC.